The sequence of this T cell receptor beta chain was determined in a study of T cell repertoires in cytomegalovirus infection. Turning to the study itself: Both CMV infection and a matching HLA type were indicated by public TCR beta signatures. Points from the study as a whole: There were HLA-C-restricted CMV-specific TCR beta clonotypes dominating the ex vivo response. Identification of carriers of CMV plus the relevant HLA was performed using cumulative public TCR beta family frequency.

TCRdb re-derived calls from the reads in MiXCR, one entry per CDR3 protein. Among under 350,000 distinct CDR3 sequences listed, more than 9% were seen once. The CDR3 has 12 residues. The V end was cut by 6 bases, the J end by 4 bases, with 7 bases between. Germline CDR1 SGHTA, CDR2 FQGNSA. There are many counts of this clonotype. Its antigen is not identified. This receptor was identified in a human donor in good health (CMV status not recorded). Some clones in this sample may be carry-over from other donors' samples. The sample was PBMCs. The chain employs TRBV7-2 and TRBJ1-3; D is unresolved. The CDR3 spells CASSAQGNTIYF. The CDR3 coding sequence is TGTGCCAGCAGTGCTCAGGGAAACACCATATATTTT.